This entry lists 22 T cell receptor beta chains sequenced from one sample in a study of blood T cell repertoires in COVID-19. Libraries were prepared by immunoSEQ multiplex PCR; TCRdb keeps only in-frame clonotypes and omits some of them. The repertoire holds some 300,000 clones, with more than 80% as singletons. Sequenced: peripheral blood. These TCRs come from a woman between 45 and 65 years old with COVID-19, enrolled during active disease.

This chain's CDR3 is CASSLARYYEQYF. The CDR3 DNA reads as TGTGCCAGCAGCTTAGCACGGTACTACGAGCAGTACTTC. The gene calls are TRBV7-9 and TRBJ2-7; D remains ambiguous. CDR1 and CDR2 (germline): SEHNR, FQNEAQ (reference sequence). The CDR3 length is 13 residues. V was pared by 0 bases and J by 3 bases, with 6 bases between.

The rearrangement links TRBV27 to TRBJ2-3; 11 bases match TRBD2. This CDR3 region has 18 residues. In germline, CDR1 is MNHEY, CDR2 SMNVEV (reference sequence). The V segment lost 2 bases and the J segment 0 bases; nucleotides outside the gene matches: 7. In DNA, the CDR3 is TGTGCCAGCAGTTTACCGCCACTAGCGGGAGTTAGCACAGATACGCAGTATTTT. Translated: CASSLPPLAGVSTDTQYF.

This rearrangement joins TRBV3-1 (or the pseudogene TRBV3-2) to TRBJ1-5; possibly TRBD1 for D (6 bases). Germline assignment: CDR1 LGHDT and CDR2 YNNKEL (reference sequence). The CDR3 is 15 amino acids. V shed 1 base and J shed 4 bases, with 11 bases lying between them. The CDR3 nucleotides read TGTGCCAGCAGCCAAGGAGGACAGAATAATCAGCCCCAGCATTTT. Protein: CASSQGGQNNQPQHF.

This clone has just one count. As DNA, the CDR3 is TGTGCCAGCAGCCAGGTCGGGACACAATCCTACAATGAGCAGTTCTTC. Protein sequence: CASSQVGTQSYNEQFF. The J gene is TRBJ2-1, the V gene TRBV7-2, with D maybe TRBD1 (6 bases). Trimming removed 5 bases from V and 1 base from J, with 15 bases in between. Germline V gene sequence: CDR1 SGHTA, CDR2 FQGNSA. The CDR3 sequence is 16 residues long.

This clone has only one observation. J is TRBJ2-1 and V is TRBV5-1, with 7 bases lining up with TRBD2. Germline-derived CDR1 and CDR2 are SGHRS and YFSETQ. V gave up 4 bases and J gave up 4 bases; unmatched junction bases: 8. The CDR3 spans 15 residues. The CDR3 loop is CASSPPTSAYNEQFF. The CDR3 coding sequence is TGCGCCAGCAGCCCTCCAACTAGCGCTTACAATGAGCAGTTCTTC. The whole variable domain, remainder taken from reference TRBV5-1 and TRBJ2-1, is KAGVTQTPRYLIKTRGQQVTLSCSPISGHRSVSWYQQTPGQGLQFLFEYFSETQRNKGNFPGRFSGRQFSNSRSEMNVSTLELGDSALYLCASSPPTSAYNEQFFGPGTRLTVL.

This sequence joins TRBV10-3 and TRBJ1-1, with 8 bases fitting TRBD1. V shed 2 bases and J 4 bases; nucleotides not matched to a gene: 9. The CDR3 loop spans 16 amino acids. Germline V gene sequence: CDR1 ENHRY, CDR2 SYGVKD. The chain's CDR3 is CAISEGTGRVRTEAFF. DNA for the CDR3: TGTGCCATCAGTGAGGGGACAGGAAGGGTTCGCACTGAAGCTTTCTTT.

The rearrangement uses TRBV5-4 and TRBJ1-1; tentative D call: TRBD1 (5 bases). The length of the CDR3 is 11 residues. Germline values: CDR1 SGHNT, CDR2 YYREEE (reference sequence). V was shortened by 4 bases and J by 7 bases, with 8 bases between the two germline ends. CDR3 sequence: CASSARDEAFF. The CDR3, as DNA: TGTGCCAGCAGCGCCAGGGATGAAGCTTTCTTT.

The chain links TRBV7-9 to TRBJ2-1; 9 positions match TRBD2. This CDR3 has 16 residues. The junction had 7 bases not matched to a gene; V was cut back by 0 bases and J by 7 bases. CDR1 and CDR2 from the germline V gene are SEHNR and FQNEAQ (reference sequence). CDR3 in DNA: TGTGCCAGCAGCTTAGCGGCTGGGACTAGCTGGAATGAGCAGTTCTTC. It yields the protein CASSLAAGTSWNEQFF.

The chain is built from TRBV19 and TRBJ2-3, with unresolved D. Between the trimmed V and J ends, which lost 2 bases and 1 base, there was a span of 10 bases. Germline V CDR1 and CDR2: LNHDA, SQIVND (reference sequence). CDR3 length: 15 amino acids. The CDR3 is CASSIRPSGTDTQYF. The CDR3 DNA reads TGTGCCAGTAGTATACGTCCTTCTGGCACAGATACGCAGTATTTT.

The chain has TRBV19 and TRBJ1-4; 8 bases line up with TRBD1. Germline V gene lookup returns CDR1 LNHDA and CDR2 SQIVND (reference sequence). V was clipped by 10 bases and J by 6 bases; unmatched bases: 7. The CDR3 is 13 amino acids. CDR3 bases: TGTGCCACTTCGACAGGGGTATATGAAAAACTGTTTTTT. Its protein is CATSTGVYEKLFF.

The J gene is TRBJ2-5, the V gene TRBV3-1 (or the pseudogene TRBV3-2); D is ambiguous. This CDR3 is built from 12 residues. Germline assignment: CDR1 LGHDT and CDR2 YNNKEL (reference sequence). The V end was cut by 6 bases, the J end by 5 bases, with 10 bases between. CDR3 residues: CASRSVVETQYF. In nucleotides, the CDR3 is TGTGCCAGCAGGAGTGTGGTGGAGACCCAGTACTTC.

This clone is a singleton in its sample. The chain carries TRBV11-2 and TRBJ2-1, with 11 bases aligning to TRBD2. J lost 0 bases, V lost 3 bases, and 7 bases had no gene match. CDR1 SGHAT and CDR2 FQNNGV come from the germline V gene. The CDR3 runs to 18 residues. CDR3 amino acids: CASSLGPGTSGSYNEQFF. CDR3 in DNA: TGTGCCAGCAGCTTGGGTCCGGGGACTAGCGGCTCCTACAATGAGCAGTTCTTC. Looking up the rest from reference TRBV11-2 and TRBJ2-1 gives the full variable domain: EAGVAQSPRYKIIEKRQSVAFWCNPISGHATLYWYQQILGQGPKLLIQFQNNGVVDDSQLPKDRFSAERLKGVDSTLKIQPAKLEDSAVYLCASSLGPGTSGSYNEQFFGPGTRLTVL.

This chain connects TRBV9 to TRBJ2-3, with 11 bases fitting TRBD2. V lost 0 bases to trimming and J lost 0 bases; unmatched junction nucleotides: 6. The CDR3 is 18 residues long. CDR1 SGDLS and CDR2 YYNGEE come from the germline V gene. The CDR3 DNA is TGTGCCAGCAGCGTAGTGGGTCGGACTAGCGGGAGCACAGATACGCAGTATTTT. This translates into CASSVVGRTSGSTDTQYF.

The J gene is TRBJ1-1, the V gene TRBV29-1, with D possibly being TRBD1 (5 bases). The CDR3 has 15 amino acids. Germline V gives CDR1 SQVTM, CDR2 ANQGSEA. Trimming pared 6 bases from V and 0 bases from J, leaving 17 bases between. The CDR3 coding sequence is TGCAGCGTCTGGTGGGCAGGGAGGATGAACACTGAAGCTTTCTTT. Translation gives CSVWWAGRMNTEAFF.

This clone was seen just once. The gene calls are TRBV27 and TRBJ2-5, with D tentatively TRBD1 (8 bases). CDR3 length: 14 residues. CDR1 is MNHEY, CDR2 SMNVEV, per germline (reference sequence). V was trimmed by 4 bases and J by 5 bases, leaving 14 bases between them. The CDR3 loop reads CASSSGQGGETQYF. The CDR3 DNA reads TGTGCCAGCAGTTCCGGACAGGGAGGGGAGACCCAGTACTTC.

This clone has a handful of counts. The CDR3 region is CAWDGTAHTEAFF. For the CDR3, the DNA is TGTGCCTGGGACGGGACAGCCCACACTGAAGCTTTCTTT. The rearrangement uses TRBV30 and TRBJ1-1; TRBD1 matches 7 bases. Losses at the gene ends were 5 bases for V and 3 bases for J; bases not matched to a gene: 6. This CDR3 spans 13 amino acids. Germline lookup yields CDR1 GTSNPN and CDR2 SVGIG (reference sequence).

This chain joins TRBV7-2 and TRBJ2-7; tentative D call: TRBD2 (6 bases). Germline values: CDR1 SGHTA, CDR2 FQGNSA. This CDR3 is 16 amino acids long. The V end lost 0 bases, the J end lost 4 bases, and 16 bases lay between the germline ends. The CDR3 region is CASSLASMGGFYEQYF. The CDR3 bases are TGTGCCAGCAGCTTAGCGTCTATGGGGGGATTTTACGAGCAGTACTTC. Filled out from reference TRBV7-2 and TRBJ2-7, the complete variable domain reads GAGVSQSPSNKVTEKGKDVELRCDPISGHTALYWYRQSLGQGLEFLIYFQGNSAPDKSGLPSDRFSAERTGGSVSTLTIQRTQQEDSAVYLCASSLASMGGFYEQYFGPGTRLTVT.

This rearrangement joins TRBV5-1 to TRBJ2-2; the match to TRBD1 covers 7 bases. The CDR3 sequence is 16 residues long. Looked up from germline, CDR1 is SGHRS and CDR2 is YFSETQ. V lost 4 bases to trimming and J lost 1 base; unmatched junction nucleotides: 7. The CDR3 DNA sequence: TGCGCCAGCAGCCAACAGGGGTCCCTGAACACCGGGGAGCTGTTTTTT. Its translation is CASSQQGSLNTGELFF.

V usage is TRBV20-1 and J usage is TRBJ2-3, with 7 bases aligning to TRBD2. With V trimmed by 6 bases and J by 11 bases, 8 bases remained unmatched. This CDR3 spans 11 amino acids. Per the germline V gene, CDR1 is DFQATT and CDR2 is SNEGSKA (reference sequence). This CDR3 reads CSAGREQGQYF. The CDR3 nucleotides read TGCAGTGCGGGGCGGGAGCAGGGGCAGTATTTT.

This clone was recorded only once. CDR3 DNA sequence: TGTGCCAGCAGCTTAGATAAAGAGGGGGCCAATCAGCCCCAGCATTTT. Its protein product is CASSLDKEGANQPQHF. This chain connects TRBV7-8 to TRBJ1-5; 7 positions agree with TRBD1. Unmatched junction bases numbered 6, after V lost 1 base and J lost 3 bases. Germline CDR1 and CDR2: SGHVS and FQNEAQ. The CDR3 contains 16 residues.

The V and J genes are TRBV24-1 and TRBJ1-1; 8 bases are a match to TRBD1. The trim removed 2 bases at V and 7 bases at J, leaving 8 bases unmatched. The CDR3 is 15 amino acids. CDR1 is KGHDR and CDR2 is SFDVKD in the germline V gene. DNA of the CDR3: TGTGCCACCAGTGATTCCCCAACAGGGGGGGTTGAAGCTTTCTTT. The encoded protein is CATSDSPTGGVEAFF.

This chain links TRBV29-1 with TRBJ2-7; D may be TRBD1 (6 bases). Germline CDR1 and CDR2: SQVTM and ANQGSEA. CDR3 length: 13 residues. The V and J ends lost 4 bases and 7 bases respectively, with 17 bases between them. In DNA, the CDR3 is TGCAGCGTTGTCCGGCCAGGGGTGGATGAGCAGTACTTC. The encoded protein is CSVVRPGVDEQYF.